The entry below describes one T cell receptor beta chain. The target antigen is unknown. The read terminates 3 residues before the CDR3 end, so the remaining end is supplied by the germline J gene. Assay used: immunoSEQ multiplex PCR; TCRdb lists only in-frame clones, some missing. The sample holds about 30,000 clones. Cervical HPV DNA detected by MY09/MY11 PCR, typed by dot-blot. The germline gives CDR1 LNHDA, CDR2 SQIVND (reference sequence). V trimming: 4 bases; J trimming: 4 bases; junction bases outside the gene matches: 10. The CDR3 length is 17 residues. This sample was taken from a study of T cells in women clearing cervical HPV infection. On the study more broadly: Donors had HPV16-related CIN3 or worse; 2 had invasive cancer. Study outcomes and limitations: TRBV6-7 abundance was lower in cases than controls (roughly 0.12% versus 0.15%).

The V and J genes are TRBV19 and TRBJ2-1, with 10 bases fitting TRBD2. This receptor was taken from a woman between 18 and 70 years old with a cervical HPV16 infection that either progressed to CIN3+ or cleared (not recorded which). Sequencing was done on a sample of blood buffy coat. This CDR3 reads CASSRPTTSGFYNEQFF. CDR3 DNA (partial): TGTGCCAGTAGTAGGCCCACGACTAGCGGGTTTTACAATGAG.